This TCR beta chain was retrieved from a study of shared clonotypes between healthy human individuals. Researchers divided each subset's genomic DNA evenly across several immunoSEQ plates. Sequencing used immunoSEQ multiplex PCR; TCRdb keeps in-frame clones, though not all of them. Of more than 400,000 clones in the sample, 96% are singletons; the top ten hold approximately 0.062%. On this clone: The sample has other DNA sequences that encode this CDR3 too.

The germline V and J ends were trimmed by 4 bases and 0 bases, with 3 bases remaining between them. Germline V gene lookup returns CDR1 KGHSH and CDR2 LQKENI. CDR3 length equals 12 residues. The gene calls are TRBV18 and TRBJ2-5, with D uncertain. This TCR was sampled from a woman in her twenties or thirties in good health. Sequenced: naive CD4+ T cells sorted from blood. Stated subset: CD45RA+ positively selected. The CDR3 bases are TGTGCCAGCTCACGCGACCAAGAGACCCAGTACTTC. Translation: CASSRDQETQYF.